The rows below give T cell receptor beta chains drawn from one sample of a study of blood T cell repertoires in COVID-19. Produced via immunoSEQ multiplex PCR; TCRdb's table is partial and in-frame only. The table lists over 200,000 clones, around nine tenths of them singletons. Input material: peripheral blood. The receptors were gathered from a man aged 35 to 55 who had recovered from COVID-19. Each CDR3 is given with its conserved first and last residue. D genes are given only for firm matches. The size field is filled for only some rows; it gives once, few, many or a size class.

TGCAGCGTTGTAAGGGACAGGGGTTCCTACGAGCAGTACTTC	CSVVRDRGSYEQYF	TRBD1	TRBJ2-7	TRBV29-1	.
TGTGCCAGCAGTTACTCGGGACTCAGCACAGATACGCAGTATTTT	CASSYSGLSTDTQYF	.	TRBJ2-3	TRBV6-2/TRBV6-3	.
TGTGCCAGCAGCCCGTATGTACAGGGCCCCGCAACTAATGAAAAACTGTTTTTT	CASSPYVQGPATNEKLFF	.	TRBJ1-4	TRBV7-9	.
TGTGCCAGCAGCTTAATCCGCCAGACTGGAAACACCATATATTTT	CASSLIRQTGNTIYF	.	TRBJ1-3	TRBV11-2	.
TGTGCCATCAGCTTGGGACTAGCGGGAGGGTACGAGCAGTACTTC	CAISLGLAGGYEQYF	TRBD2	TRBJ2-7	TRBV10-3	.
TGTGCCAGCAGCCTTGGAGGCTCTGGAAACACCATATATTTT	CASSLGGSGNTIYF	.	TRBJ1-3	TRBV5-6	.
TGTGCCATCAGTTCCCTTACCTACGAGCAGTACTTC	CAISSLTYEQYF	.	TRBJ2-7	TRBV10-3	.
TGCGCCAGCAGCTTGGTCGGGACAACGGAAGGTGAGCAGTACTTC	CASSLVGTTEGEQYF	.	TRBJ2-7	TRBV5-1	once
TGTGCCAGCTCACCACGGCTAGCCCAAGATACGCAGTATTTT	CASSPRLAQDTQYF	.	TRBJ2-3	TRBV18	once
TGTGCCAGCAGTAGCGGGCCTCCCGAGACCCAGTACTTC	CASSSGPPETQYF	.	TRBJ2-5	TRBV6-2/TRBV6-3	.
TGTGCCAGCAAACCGGGACAACATGGCTACACCTTC	CASKPGQHGYTF	.	TRBJ1-2	TRBV2	.
TGCGCCAGCAGCCAAGTACTTACCTCAAACACTGAAGCTTTCTTT	CASSQVLTSNTEAFF	.	TRBJ1-1	TRBV4-1	.
TGTGCCAGCAGTTTCAACGGTGGGGGCCAGCCCCAGCATTTT	CASSFNGGGQPQHF	.	TRBJ1-5	TRBV27	few
TGTGCCAGCAGCTTACGGTTCGGTAATGGCTACACCTTC	CASSLRFGNGYTF	.	TRBJ1-2	TRBV9	few
TGTGCCAGCAGTTCCTGGACAGGGGGCATCGGGACTGAAGCTTTCTTT	CASSSWTGGIGTEAFF	TRBD1	TRBJ1-1	TRBV6-2/TRBV6-3	.
TGTGCCAGCAGCTTTTACTTTAGCGGGAGGTTCGACGAGCAGTACTTC	CASSFYFSGRFDEQYF	TRBD2	TRBJ2-7	TRBV5-4	.
TGTGCCAGCAGCCCCGGGACTGGGAGGAGCGGGGGGGTCCCAGATACGCAGTATTTT	CASSPGTGRSGGVPDTQYF	TRBD2	TRBJ2-3	TRBV5-6	.
TGTGCCAGCAGCCAGACAGCAACTAATGAAAAACTGTTTTTT	CASSQTATNEKLFF	.	TRBJ1-4	TRBV14	.
TGTGCCAGCAGCCCGGAAGGCGGGAGGGCCTCCCGTGAGCAGTTCTTC	CASSPEGGRASREQFF	TRBD2	TRBJ2-1	TRBV5-4	.
TGTGCCAGCAGCAAACGCTTTACGAGCGGGGGACCGTACCAAGAGACCCAGTACTTC	CASSKRFTSGGPYQETQYF	TRBD2	TRBJ2-5	TRBV14	.
TGTGCCAGCAGTGAAGAGGGGCTGAGCTCCTATAATTCACCCCTCCACTTT	CASSEEGLSSYNSPLHF	.	TRBJ1-6	TRBV6-1	.
TGTGCCAGCAGCCCCGGGGGTATAATTAATCAGCCCCAGCATTTT	CASSPGGIINQPQHF	.	TRBJ1-5	TRBV7-8	.
TGTGCCAGCAGCTACGGGACAGGGTCAGATACGCAGTATTTT	CASSYGTGSDTQYF	TRBD1	TRBJ2-3	TRBV5-6	.
TGTGCCACCAGTGATCCGAAGCCGGGACAGGGGCCTAATGAGCAGTTCTTC	CATSDPKPGQGPNEQFF	TRBD1	TRBJ2-1	TRBV24-1	.
TGTGCCAGTAGTACTCGACAGACTGGGGCCAACGTCCTGACTTTC	CASSTRQTGANVLTF	.	TRBJ2-6	TRBV19	.
TGTGCCAGCTCACCGGGGGGTGGGGCCCATGAGCAGTTCTTC	CASSPGGGAHEQFF	.	TRBJ2-1	TRBV18	.
TGTGCCAGTAGTGCCCCACAGGGCCGGTCACCCCTCCACTTT	CASSAPQGRSPLHF	.	TRBJ1-6	TRBV19	.
TGCAGCGTCAGGGGGCCCGGAAACACCATATATTTT	CSVRGPGNTIYF	TRBD1	TRBJ1-3	TRBV29-1	.
TGTGCCAGCAGCCCCCAGGAGGCCTCCTACGAGCAGTACTTC	CASSPQEASYEQYF	.	TRBJ2-7	TRBV7-6	.
TGTGCCAGCAGCTTAAACCGGGACACTGAAGCTTTCTTT	CASSLNRDTEAFF	.	TRBJ1-1	TRBV7-9	.
TGTGCCAGCAGTTACTCCAGGGGGTGGAATCAGCCCCAGCATTTT	CASSYSRGWNQPQHF	TRBD1	TRBJ1-5	TRBV6-6	.
TGTGCCAGCAGCATCAACAACGAGCAGTACTTC	CASSINNEQYF	.	TRBJ2-7	TRBV7-2	.
TGTGCCAGCAGCTTGGGCGGGAGGGGCCACGAGCAGTACTTC	CASSLGGRGHEQYF	TRBD2	TRBJ2-7	TRBV7-2	.
TGTGCCAGTAGTGGCCGGGATCAGAACACCGGGGAGCTGTTTTTT	CASSGRDQNTGELFF	.	TRBJ2-2	TRBV19	.
TGCGCCAGCAGTCGTAGTATCAGGGCAGAAGCAGATACGCAGTATTTT	CASSRSIRAEADTQYF	.	TRBJ2-3	TRBV5-1	.
TGTGCCAGCAGCTTAGTATGGACAGGGGGCGCGGAGACCCAGTACTTC	CASSLVWTGGAETQYF	TRBD1	TRBJ2-5	TRBV7-6	.
TGTGCCAGCAGCGTAGAACTAGCGGGAGGTAACCAAGAGACCCAGTACTTC	CASSVELAGGNQETQYF	TRBD2	TRBJ2-5	TRBV9	.
TGTGCCAGCAGCTCTACACTAGCGGGAGGGCAAGAGACCCAGTACTTC	CASSSTLAGGQETQYF	TRBD2	TRBJ2-5	TRBV5-4	.
TGTGCCAGCAGCCGAGGGCGCCTGAGCAATCAGCCCCAGCATTTT	CASSRGRLSNQPQHF	.	TRBJ1-5	TRBV28	.
TGTGCCAGCGGCGGGAGTTACTCCTACGAGCAGTACTTC	CASGGSYSYEQYF	TRBD2	TRBJ2-7	TRBV3-1/TRBV3-2	.
TGTGCCAGCAGCTCCTGGGGTGCGGGGGGGAACACCGGGGAGCTGTTTTTT	CASSSWGAGGNTGELFF	TRBD2	TRBJ2-2	TRBV7-6	.
TGCGCCAGCAGCTTTGGATGGGTCGGGGGCTACGAGCAGTACTTC	CASSFGWVGGYEQYF	.	TRBJ2-7	TRBV5-1	.